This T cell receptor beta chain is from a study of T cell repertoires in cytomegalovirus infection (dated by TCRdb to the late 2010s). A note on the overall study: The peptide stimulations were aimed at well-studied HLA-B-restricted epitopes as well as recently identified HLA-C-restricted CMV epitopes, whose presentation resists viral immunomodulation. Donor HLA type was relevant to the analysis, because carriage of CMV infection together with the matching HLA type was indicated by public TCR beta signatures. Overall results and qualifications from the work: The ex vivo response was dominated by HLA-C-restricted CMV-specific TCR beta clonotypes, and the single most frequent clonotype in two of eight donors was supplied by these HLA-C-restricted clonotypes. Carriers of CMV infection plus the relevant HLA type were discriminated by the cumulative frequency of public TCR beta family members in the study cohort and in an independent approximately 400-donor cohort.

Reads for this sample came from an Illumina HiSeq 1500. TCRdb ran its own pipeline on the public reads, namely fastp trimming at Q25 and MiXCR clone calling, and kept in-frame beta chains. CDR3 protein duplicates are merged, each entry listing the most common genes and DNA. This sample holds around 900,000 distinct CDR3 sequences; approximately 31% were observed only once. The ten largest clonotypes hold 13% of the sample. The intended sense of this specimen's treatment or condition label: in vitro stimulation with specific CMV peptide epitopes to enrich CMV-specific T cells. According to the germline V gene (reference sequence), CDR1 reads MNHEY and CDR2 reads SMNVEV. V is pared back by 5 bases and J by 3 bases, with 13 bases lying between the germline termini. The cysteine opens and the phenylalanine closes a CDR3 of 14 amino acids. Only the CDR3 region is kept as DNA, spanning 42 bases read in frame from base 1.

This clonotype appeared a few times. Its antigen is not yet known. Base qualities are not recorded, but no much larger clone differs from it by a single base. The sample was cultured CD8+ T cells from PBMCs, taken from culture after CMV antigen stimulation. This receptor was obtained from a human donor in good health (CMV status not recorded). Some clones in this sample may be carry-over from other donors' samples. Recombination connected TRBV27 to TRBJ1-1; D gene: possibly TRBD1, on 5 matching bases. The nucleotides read TGTGCCAGCAGTCCCCAAGACAGTTACACTGAAGCTTTCTTT. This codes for CASSPQDSYTEAFF.